This T cell receptor (beta chain) was observed in a study of blood T cell repertoires in COVID-19. Study background: PBMCs, B-cell-depleted T cells, or T cells were the source of the cDNA or gDNA that made up the material.

This table comes from immunoSEQ multiplex PCR, and its TCRdb copy is limited to in-frame clones, with some not included. The repertoire holds fewer than 300,000 clones, with more than 85% as singletons. The CDR3 consists of 15 residues. Trimming pared 1 base from V and 7 bases from J, leaving 14 bases between. The germline CDR1 and CDR2 sequences are SNHLY and FYNNEI. This clone has ten or more counts. The Seattle site enrolled patients during active infection and followed them longitudinally. Sequenced input: peripheral blood. This rearrangement joins TRBV2 to TRBJ1-5; D perhaps matches TRBD1 (6 bases). The source is a woman aged 25 to 45 with COVID-19, enrolled during active disease. The CDR3: CASSEGTGNFQPQHF. CDR3 DNA: TGTGCCAGCAGTGAAGGAACAGGGAACTTCCAGCCCCAGCATTTT.